These 29 T cell receptor beta chains came from one sample sequenced in a study of shared clonotypes between healthy human individuals (dated by TCRdb to the early 2020s). Receptors were amplified or captured by the immunoSEQ multiplex PCR assay. The immuneACCESS repertoire file appears here via TCRdb, limited to in-frame rearrangements. These files lack a portion of the clones; in checked studies, under half of the deficit traces to unresolved V genes, and the cause of the others is not known. For this sample there are roughly 2.2 million clones; around 90% appear just once. Clones ranked in the top ten supply approximately 0.41% of the sample. The sequencing sample was made of naive CD4+ T cells from PBMCs. Explained via the paper, the cell subset or site label denotes: CD45RA+ positively selected. These receptors came from a man in his late teens or twenties in good health. Some clones in this sample may be carry-over from other donors' samples.

Comments on this clone: At the DNA level, this CDR3 is encoded by other sequences in the same sample as well. V gene TRBV5-1 combines with J gene TRBJ2-7; 9 bases are shared with TRBD1. Per germline, CDR1 SGHRS and CDR2 YFSETQ. The CDR3 covers 14 residues. Trimming removed 0 bases from V and 5 bases from J; junction bases left unmatched: 3. The CDR3 sequence: CASSLGQGVNEQYF. DNA for the CDR3: TGCGCCAGCAGCTTGGGACAGGGGGTCAACGAGCAGTACTTC.

This clone was seen only a few times. Distinct nucleotide sequences in the sample also encode this CDR3. The genes are TRBV5-1 and TRBJ1-1; TRBD1 matches 9 bases. The CDR3 consists of 13 residues. Per the germline V gene, CDR1 is SGHRS and CDR2 is YFSETQ. V shed 2 bases, J shed 5 bases, and the junction held 1 base outside the gene matches. The CDR3 sequence is CASSLQGATEAFF. The CDR3 region has the DNA TGCGCCAGCAGCTTACAGGGGGCAACTGAAGCTTTCTTT.

The chain recombines TRBV28 with TRBJ1-5; D perhaps matches TRBD1 (5 bases). This CDR3 contains 15 residues. V was clipped by 6 bases and J by 2 bases, with 14 bases between them. The germline CDR1 and CDR2 sequences are MDHEN and SYDVKM. Written as DNA, the CDR3 is TGTGCCAGCAGCTCCGCCTCGGGGGGCAATCAGCCCCAGCATTTT. Amino acid sequence: CASSSASGGNQPQHF.

The chain has TRBV5-6 and TRBJ2-5; no reliable D call. V was cut by 2 bases and J by 5 bases, with 13 bases left in between. Looked up from germline, CDR1 is SGHDT and CDR2 is YYEEEE. The CDR3 contains 14 residues. CDR3 in DNA: TGTGCCAGCAGCTTCACCCTTGTGGGGGAGACCCAGTACTTC. This encodes CASSFTLVGETQYF. Filled out from reference TRBV5-6 and TRBJ2-5, the complete variable domain reads DAGVTQSPTHLIKTRGQQVTLRCSPKSGHDTVSWYQQALGQGPQFIFQYYEEEERQRGNFPDRFSGHQFPNYSSELNVNALLLGDSALYLCASSFTLVGETQYFGPGTRLLVL.

The genes are TRBV5-5 and TRBJ1-5; no clear D. Germline CDR1 and CDR2: SGHKS and YYEKEE (reference sequence). This CDR3 region has 14 residues. V gave up 1 base and J gave up 3 bases, with 8 bases separating them. Written as DNA, the CDR3 is TGTGCCAGCAGCTTGCGCCAGGACAATCAGCCCCAGCATTTT. This sequence encodes CASSLRQDNQPQHF.

This clone was detected only a few times. The chain has TRBV30 and TRBJ1-5; D not resolved. Trimming cost V 3 bases and J 4 bases, with 16 bases left between them. CDR1 is GTSNPN, CDR2 SVGIG, per germline (reference sequence). The CDR3 has 15 amino acids. The DNA for the CDR3 is TGTGCCTGGAGCCAGTCGACCATCTCGAATCAGCCCCAGCATTTT. It specifies CAWSQSTISNQPQHF. Using reference TRBV30 and TRBJ1-5 for the parts outside the CDR3, the full variable domain is SQTIHQWPATLVQPVGSPLSLECTVEGTSNPNLYWYRQAAGRGLQLLFYSVGIGQISSEVPQNLSASRPQDRQFILSSKKLLLSDSGFYLCAWSQSTISNQPQHFGDGTRLSIL.

The rearrangement joins TRBV9 to TRBJ1-1; no definite D call. This CDR3 region has 15 residues. Trimming removed 1 base from V and 0 bases from J, with 10 bases in between. Germline V gene data show CDR1 as SGDLS and CDR2 as YYNGEE. CDR3 loop: CASSVTPNMNTEAFF. The CDR3 DNA reads as TGTGCCAGCAGCGTAACACCGAACATGAACACTGAAGCTTTCTTT.

This rearrangement joins TRBV6-5 to TRBJ2-7; 9 nucleotides agree with TRBD1. V lost 6 bases to trimming and J lost 5 bases; unmatched junction nucleotides: 11. The CDR3 runs 15 residues. Germline V gives CDR1 MNHEY, CDR2 SVGAGI. The CDR3 DNA sequence: TGTGCCAGCAGCCCTCTCGGGACAGGGTACCACGAGCAGTACTTC. Protein sequence: CASSPLGTGYHEQYF.

The rearrangement links TRBV18 to TRBJ2-2; D might be TRBD1 (6 bases). Germline V gives CDR1 KGHSH, CDR2 LQKENI. Trimming took off 2 bases at V and 4 bases at J, with 14 bases between the two ends. The CDR3 is made up of 16 amino acids. This CDR3 is CASSPRGQSPTGELFF. CDR3 nucleotides: TGTGCCAGCTCACCAAGGGGACAATCTCCCACCGGGGAGCTGTTTTTT.

The V gene is TRBV30, the J gene TRBJ1-6; D might be TRBD1 (6 bases). Germline assignment: CDR1 GTSNPN and CDR2 SVGIG (reference sequence). CDR3 size: 19 residues. V was shortened by 5 bases and J by 0 bases, with 23 bases between the two germline ends. This chain's CDR3 is CAWRTGTARPRSYNSPLHF. The CDR3 DNA follows: TGTGCCTGGCGTACAGGGACCGCGCGCCCACGCTCCTATAATTCACCCCTCCACTTT.

This chain connects TRBV11-1 to TRBJ2-2, with no clear D. The V end lost 3 bases, the J end lost 3 bases, and 14 bases lay between the germline ends. The CDR3 is 16 residues long. Germline assignment: CDR1 SGHAT and CDR2 FQDESV (reference sequence). This chain's CDR3 is CASSLIVGADTGELFF. The CDR3 coding sequence is TGTGCCAGCAGCTTGATCGTAGGAGCCGACACCGGGGAGCTGTTTTTT.

This clone appeared once. The rearrangement uses TRBV7-3 and TRBJ2-3; 7 positions agree with TRBD1. V gave up 6 bases and J gave up 6 bases; unmatched junction bases: 18. Germline assignment: CDR1 SGHTA and CDR2 FQGTGA. The CDR3 contains 17 residues. The CDR3 region is CASSWGRGGWSIDTQYF. CDR3 coding DNA: TGTGCCAGCAGTTGGGGAAGAGGGGGCTGGTCAATTGATACGCAGTATTTT.

The rearrangement links TRBV30 to TRBJ1-5; D may be TRBD1 (5 bases). CDR1 is GTSNPN, CDR2 SVGIG, per germline (reference sequence). This CDR3 contains 15 residues. V was pared by 5 bases and J by 6 bases, with 20 bases between. CDR3 region: CAWSYRAQGLQPQHF. The DNA of the CDR3 is TGTGCCTGGTCGTACCGGGCCCAGGGCCTTCAGCCCCAGCATTTT.

The chain joins TRBV28 to TRBJ2-5; D not resolved. The J call may be wrong; the DNA end is better matched by TRBJ2-7. There are 11 residues in the CDR3. Germline CDR1 MDHEN, CDR2 SYDVKM. In DNA form, the CDR3 reads TGTGCCAGCAGCCCCCGGCACGAGCAGTACTTC. Translation gives CASSPRHEQYF.

The chain carries TRBV5-1 and TRBJ2-3; 7 bases map to TRBD1. Germline values: CDR1 SGHRS, CDR2 YFSETQ. CDR3 size: 15 residues. V dropped 1 base and J dropped 9; count of bases not matched to a gene: 11. For the CDR3, the DNA is TGCGCCAGCAGCTTGATTCGGACAGGCGAGCAGACGCAGTATTTT. This translates into CASSLIRTGEQTQYF.

V is TRBV18 and J is TRBJ2-2, with TRBD1 identical over 10 bases. The CDR3 has 17 residues. Germline CDR1 KGHSH, CDR2 LQKENI. Unmatched junction bases numbered 13, after V lost 6 bases and J lost 6 bases. CDR3 sequence (DNA): TGTGCCAGCTCCTCGACCGAGACAGGGGGCAATTCCGGGGAGCTGTTTTTT. Its protein is CASSSTETGGNSGELFF.

V usage is TRBV5-1 and J usage is TRBJ2-3; D is undetermined. CDR1 and CDR2 (germline): SGHRS, YFSETQ. Trimming shortened V by 6 bases and J by 4 bases, and 6 bases separated the two germline ends. The CDR3 runs 11 residues. CDR3 protein: CASNLADTQYF. For the CDR3, the DNA is TGCGCCAGCAATCTGGCAGATACGCAGTATTTT.

This clone was seen once. This chain joins TRBV5-1 and TRBJ1-2; 7 bases line up with TRBD1. Germline V gives CDR1 SGHRS, CDR2 YFSETQ. The CDR3 length is 16 residues. The V gene end was trimmed by 2 bases and the J gene end by 3 bases; junction bases not matched to a gene: 10. The CDR3 spells CASSFGDQGEDYGYTF. The CDR3 DNA sequence: TGCGCCAGCAGCTTTGGGGACCAGGGGGAGGACTATGGCTACACCTTC. The complete variable domain, with remaining parts taken from reference TRBV5-1 and TRBJ1-2, reads KAGVTQTPRYLIKTRGQQVTLSCSPISGHRSVSWYQQTPGQGLQFLFEYFSETQRNKGNFPGRFSGRQFSNSRSEMNVSTLELGDSALYLCASSFGDQGEDYGYTFGSGTRLTVV.

This clone occurred once. This CDR3 is also generated by other DNA sequences in the sample. This chain joins TRBV5-1 and TRBJ1-2, with a weak D call TRBD1 (5 bases). The CDR3 runs to 15 residues. The V gene lost 0 bases and the J gene lost 0 bases, with 9 bases spanning the gap. Germline lookup yields CDR1 SGHRS and CDR2 YFSETQ. The CDR3 coding sequence is TGCGCCAGCAGCTTGGAGGGGACCACTAACTATGGCTACACCTTC. It translates to CASSLEGTTNYGYTF.

The J gene is TRBJ2-1, the V gene TRBV5-4; 7 positions match TRBD2. Germline V gene sequence: CDR1 SGHNT, CDR2 YYREEE (reference sequence). The junction had 10 bases not matched to a gene; V was cut back by 4 bases and J by 0 bases. The CDR3 loop spans 17 amino acids. CDR3 nucleotides: TGTGCCAGCAGCCCCGGAGCGGGGAGCGGCTCCTACAATGAGCAGTTCTTC. It encodes CASSPGAGSGSYNEQFF.

The table lists this clone with a count of one. The sample carries other DNA sequences with the same CDR3. The chain combines TRBV28 with TRBJ2-1; D ambiguous. V was trimmed by 2 bases and J by 3 bases, leaving 11 bases between them. The length of the CDR3 is 15 residues. From germline, CDR1 is MDHEN and CDR2 SYDVKM. The CDR3 spells CASSLAALSYNEQFF. The CDR3 nucleotides are TGTGCCAGCAGTTTAGCGGCGCTTAGCTACAATGAGCAGTTCTTC.

Concerning this clone: Other DNA sequences within the sample encode an identical CDR3. The rearrangement uses TRBV9 and TRBJ2-5; perhaps TRBD1 as D (6 bases). There are 14 residues in the CDR3. Germline-derived CDR1 and CDR2 are SGDLS and YYNGEE. The V end lost 0 bases, the J end lost 3 bases, and 9 bases lay between the germline ends. CDR3 protein: CASSVAGAEETQYF. CDR3 coding DNA: TGTGCCAGCAGCGTAGCAGGGGCGGAAGAGACCCAGTACTTC.

This chain joins TRBV6-1 and TRBJ1-2; TRBD1 is a possible D gene (6 bases). The germline V gene encodes CDR1 MNHNS and CDR2 SASEGT. The CDR3 loop spans 13 amino acids. V lost 6 bases to trimming and J lost 5 bases, with 13 bases between them. CDR3 sequence reads: CASSPQGLYGYTF. CDR3 sequence (DNA): TGTGCCAGCAGCCCTCAGGGGTTGTATGGCTACACCTTC.

The chain recombines TRBV19 with TRBJ2-3; 10 positions agree with TRBD1. The CDR3 spans 14 residues. The V gene's germline CDR1 is LNHDA and CDR2 SQIVND (reference sequence). V lost 5 bases and J lost 6; bases outside the gene matches: 5. CDR3 sequence: CASSSGTGDDTQYF. The CDR3 nucleotides are TGTGCCAGTAGTTCCGGGACAGGGGACGATACGCAGTATTTT.

The V call is TRBV28, the J call TRBJ1-2; D remains unclear. V shed 5 bases and J shed 5 bases, with 12 bases lying between them. Germline V gene sequence: CDR1 MDHEN, CDR2 SYDVKM. This CDR3 is built from 13 residues. The CDR3: CASSGSGRYGYTF. The CDR3, as DNA: TGTGCCAGCAGTGGCAGTGGTCGGTATGGCTACACCTTC.

V is TRBV7-2 and J is TRBJ1-1; the match to TRBD1 covers 8 bases. CDR1 is SGHTA, CDR2 FQGNSA, per germline. The CDR3 consists of 16 residues. V was pared by 5 bases and J by 0 bases, with 8 bases of the junction left unmatched. The CDR3 region has the DNA TGTGCCAGCAGCAAGCGGACAGGGCTCATGAACACTGAAGCTTTCTTT. The encoded protein is CASSKRTGLMNTEAFF. The variable domain in full, with the rest retrieved from reference TRBV7-2 and TRBJ1-1, is GAGVSQSPSNKVTEKGKDVELRCDPISGHTALYWYRQSLGQGLEFLIYFQGNSAPDKSGLPSDRFSAERTGGSVSTLTIQRTQQEDSAVYLCASSKRTGLMNTEAFFGQGTRLTVV.

The chain recombines TRBV5-1 with TRBJ1-1; D ambiguous. Germline loops: CDR1 SGHRS, CDR2 YFSETQ. Trimming shortened V by 4 bases and J by 1 base, and 14 bases separated the two germline ends. This CDR3 has 15 amino acids. CDR3 bases: TGCGCCAGCAGCGGCGGGGTGATCGGGAACACTGAAGCTTTCTTT. It is translated as CASSGGVIGNTEAFF.

This chain joins TRBV7-2 and TRBJ2-3; D tentatively fits TRBD1 or TRBD2 (6 bases each). Trimming pared 2 bases from V and 6 bases from J, leaving 15 bases between. CDR1 and CDR2 (germline): SGHTA, FQGNSA. This CDR3 contains 15 residues. The CDR3 DNA reads TGTGCCAGCAGCTTACAGCCGGGGGCGTCGGATACGCAGTATTTT. It is translated as CASSLQPGASDTQYF.

CDR3 region: CASSVKVYNSPLHF. The DNA of the CDR3 is TGTGCCAGCAGCGTCAAGGTTTATAATTCACCCCTCCACTTT. The chain couples TRBV9 to TRBJ1-6; no definite D call. The V and J ends lost 2 bases and 4 bases respectively, with 7 bases between them. The CDR3 loop spans 14 amino acids. The germline gives CDR1 SGDLS, CDR2 YYNGEE.